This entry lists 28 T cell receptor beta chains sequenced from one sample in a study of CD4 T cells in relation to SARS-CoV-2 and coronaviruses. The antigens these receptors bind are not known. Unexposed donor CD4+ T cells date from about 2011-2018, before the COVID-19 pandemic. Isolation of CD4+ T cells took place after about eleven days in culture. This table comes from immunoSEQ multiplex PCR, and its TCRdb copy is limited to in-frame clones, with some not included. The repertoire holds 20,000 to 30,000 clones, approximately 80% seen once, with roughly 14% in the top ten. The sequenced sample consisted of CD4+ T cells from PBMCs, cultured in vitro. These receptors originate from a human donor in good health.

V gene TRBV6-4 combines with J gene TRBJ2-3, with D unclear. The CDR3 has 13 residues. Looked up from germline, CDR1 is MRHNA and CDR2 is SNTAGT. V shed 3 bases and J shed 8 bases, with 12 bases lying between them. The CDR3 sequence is CASSESASGTQYF. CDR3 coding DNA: TGTGCCAGCAGTGAGTCGGCTAGTGGTACGCAGTATTTT.

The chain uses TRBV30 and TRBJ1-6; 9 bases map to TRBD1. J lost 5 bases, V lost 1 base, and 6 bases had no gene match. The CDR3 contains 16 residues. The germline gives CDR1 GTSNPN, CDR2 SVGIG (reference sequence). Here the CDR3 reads CAWSAGTGPHNSPLHF. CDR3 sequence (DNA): TGTGCCTGGAGTGCCGGGACAGGGCCCCATAATTCACCCCTCCACTTT.

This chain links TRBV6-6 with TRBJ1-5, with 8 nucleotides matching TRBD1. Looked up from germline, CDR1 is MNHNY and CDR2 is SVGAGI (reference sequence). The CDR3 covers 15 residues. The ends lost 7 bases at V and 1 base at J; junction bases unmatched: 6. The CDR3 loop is CASTTRTGSNQPQHF. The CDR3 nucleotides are TGTGCCAGCACCACACGGACAGGGAGCAATCAGCCCCAGCATTTT.

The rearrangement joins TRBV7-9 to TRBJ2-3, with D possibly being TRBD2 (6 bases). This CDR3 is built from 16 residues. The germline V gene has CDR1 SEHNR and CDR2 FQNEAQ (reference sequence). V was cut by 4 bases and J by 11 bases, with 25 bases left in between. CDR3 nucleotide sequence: TGTGCCAGCAGCTCCTCGGGGTTAGCGGCCGGGTCGGGGCAGTATTTT. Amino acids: CASSSSGLAAGSGQYF.

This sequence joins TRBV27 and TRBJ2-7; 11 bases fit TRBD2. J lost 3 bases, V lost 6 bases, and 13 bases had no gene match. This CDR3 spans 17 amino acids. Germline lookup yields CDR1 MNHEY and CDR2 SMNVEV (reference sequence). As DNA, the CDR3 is TGTGCCAGCAGCAAATGGACTAGCGGGTTTCGGAACTACGAGCAGTACTTC. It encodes CASSKWTSGFRNYEQYF.

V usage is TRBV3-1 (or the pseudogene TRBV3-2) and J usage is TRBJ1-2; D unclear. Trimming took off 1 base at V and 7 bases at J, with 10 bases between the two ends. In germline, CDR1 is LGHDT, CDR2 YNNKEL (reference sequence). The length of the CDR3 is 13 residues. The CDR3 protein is CASSQVPGSGYTF. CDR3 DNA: TGTGCCAGCAGCCAAGTACCGGGCTCTGGCTACACCTTC.

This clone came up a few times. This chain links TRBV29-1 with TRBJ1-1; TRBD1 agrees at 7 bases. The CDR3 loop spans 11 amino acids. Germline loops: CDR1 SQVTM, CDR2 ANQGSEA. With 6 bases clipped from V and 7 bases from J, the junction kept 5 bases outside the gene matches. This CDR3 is CSVAGGSEAFF. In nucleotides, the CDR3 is TGCAGCGTCGCAGGGGGTAGTGAAGCTTTCTTT.

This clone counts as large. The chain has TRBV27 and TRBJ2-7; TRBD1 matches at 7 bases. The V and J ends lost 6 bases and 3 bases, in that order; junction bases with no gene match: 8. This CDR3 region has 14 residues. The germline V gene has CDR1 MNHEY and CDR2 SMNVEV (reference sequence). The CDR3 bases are TGTGCCAGCAGGTTTTTGACAGGGAGCTACGAGCAGTACTTC. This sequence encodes CASRFLTGSYEQYF.

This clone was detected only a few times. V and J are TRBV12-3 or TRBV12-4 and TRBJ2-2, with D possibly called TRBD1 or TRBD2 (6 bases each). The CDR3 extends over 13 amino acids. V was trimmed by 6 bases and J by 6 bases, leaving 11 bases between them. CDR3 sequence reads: CASSLRGAGELFF. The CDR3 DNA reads TGTGCCAGCAGCCTAAGGGGGGCCGGGGAGCTGTTTTTT.

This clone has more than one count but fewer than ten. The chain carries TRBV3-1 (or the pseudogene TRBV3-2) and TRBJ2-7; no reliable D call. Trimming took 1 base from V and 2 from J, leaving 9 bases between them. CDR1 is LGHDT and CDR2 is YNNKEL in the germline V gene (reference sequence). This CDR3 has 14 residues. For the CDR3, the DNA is TGTGCCAGCAGCCAAGCTATCGGCCCCTACGAGCAGTACTTC. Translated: CASSQAIGPYEQYF.

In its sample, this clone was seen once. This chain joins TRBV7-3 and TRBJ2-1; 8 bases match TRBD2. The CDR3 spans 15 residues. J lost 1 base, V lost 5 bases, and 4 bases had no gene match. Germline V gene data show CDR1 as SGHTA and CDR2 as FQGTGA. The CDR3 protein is CASSPSGSSYNEQFF. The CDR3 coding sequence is TGTGCCAGCAGCCCGAGCGGGAGTTCCTACAATGAGCAGTTCTTC.

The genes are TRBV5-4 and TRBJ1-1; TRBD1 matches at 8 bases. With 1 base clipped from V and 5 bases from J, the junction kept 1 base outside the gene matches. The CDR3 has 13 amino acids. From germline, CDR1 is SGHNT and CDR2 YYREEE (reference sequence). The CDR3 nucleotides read TGTGCCAGCAGCTTGACAGGGGGGACTGAAGCTTTCTTT. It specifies CASSLTGGTEAFF.

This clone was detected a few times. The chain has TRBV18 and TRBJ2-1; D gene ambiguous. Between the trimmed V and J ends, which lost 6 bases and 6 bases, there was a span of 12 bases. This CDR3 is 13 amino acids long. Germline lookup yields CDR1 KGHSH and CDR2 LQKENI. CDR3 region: CASSNGRRNEQFF. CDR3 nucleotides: TGTGCCAGCTCCAACGGACGGCGCAATGAGCAGTTCTTC.

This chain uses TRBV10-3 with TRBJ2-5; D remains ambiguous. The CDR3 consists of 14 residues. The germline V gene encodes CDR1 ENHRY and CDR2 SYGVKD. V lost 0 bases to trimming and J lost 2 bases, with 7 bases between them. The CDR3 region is CAISESTGQETQYF. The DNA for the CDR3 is TGTGCCATCAGTGAGTCGACTGGTCAAGAGACCCAGTACTTC.

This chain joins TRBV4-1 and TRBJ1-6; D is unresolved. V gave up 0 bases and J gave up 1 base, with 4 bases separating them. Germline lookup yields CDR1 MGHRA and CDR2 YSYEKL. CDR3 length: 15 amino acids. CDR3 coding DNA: TGCGCCAGCAGCCAAGAACTGTCCTATAATTCACCCCTCCACTTT. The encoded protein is CASSQELSYNSPLHF.

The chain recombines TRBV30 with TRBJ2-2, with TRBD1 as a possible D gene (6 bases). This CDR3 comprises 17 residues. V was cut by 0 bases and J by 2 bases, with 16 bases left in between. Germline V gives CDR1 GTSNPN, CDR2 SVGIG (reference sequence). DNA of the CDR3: TGTGCCTGGAGTGTAGGATGGGGGACACGTAACACCGGGGAGCTGTTTTTT. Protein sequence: CAWSVGWGTRNTGELFF.

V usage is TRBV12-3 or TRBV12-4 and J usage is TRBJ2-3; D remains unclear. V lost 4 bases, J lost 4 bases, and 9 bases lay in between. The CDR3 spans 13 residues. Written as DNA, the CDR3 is TGTGCCAGCAGTTGGGTGGGTTCAGATACGCAGTATTTT. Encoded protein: CASSWVGSDTQYF.

The CDR3 sequence is CASSTSGNPDTQYF. The CDR3 bases are TGTGCCAGCAGCACTAGCGGGAACCCAGATACGCAGTATTTT. The V call is TRBV7-9, the J call TRBJ2-3; 10 bases agree with TRBD2. CDR3 size: 14 residues. Germline loops: CDR1 SEHNR, CDR2 FQNEAQ (reference sequence). V trimming: 5 bases; J trimming: 4 bases; junction bases outside the gene matches: 3. Combining the CDR3 with reference TRBV7-9 and TRBJ2-3 gives the whole variable domain DTGVSQNPRHKITKRGQNVTFRCDPISEHNRLYWYRQTLGQGPEFLTYFQNEAQLEKSRLLSDRFSAERPKGSFSTLEIQRTEQGDSAMYLCASSTSGNPDTQYFGPGTRLTVL.

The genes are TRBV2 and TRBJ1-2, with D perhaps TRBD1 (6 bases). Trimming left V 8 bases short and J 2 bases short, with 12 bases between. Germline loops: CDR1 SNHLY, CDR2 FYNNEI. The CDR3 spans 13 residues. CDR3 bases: TGTGCCAGCGGGACATACCTAAACTATGGCTACACCTTC. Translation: CASGTYLNYGYTF.

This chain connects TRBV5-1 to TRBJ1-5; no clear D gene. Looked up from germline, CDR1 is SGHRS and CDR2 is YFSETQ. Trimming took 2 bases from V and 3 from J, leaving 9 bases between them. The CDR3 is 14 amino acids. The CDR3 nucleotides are TGCGCCAGCAGCTTAGGAGGGAACAATCAGCCCCAGCATTTT. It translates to CASSLGGNNQPQHF.

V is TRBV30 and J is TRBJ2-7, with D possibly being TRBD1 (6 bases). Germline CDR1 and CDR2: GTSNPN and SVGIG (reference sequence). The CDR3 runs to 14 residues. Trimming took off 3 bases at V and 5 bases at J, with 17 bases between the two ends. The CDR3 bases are TGTGCCTGGAGGGAACAGGGAGTTTTTCACGAGCAGTACTTC. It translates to CAWREQGVFHEQYF.

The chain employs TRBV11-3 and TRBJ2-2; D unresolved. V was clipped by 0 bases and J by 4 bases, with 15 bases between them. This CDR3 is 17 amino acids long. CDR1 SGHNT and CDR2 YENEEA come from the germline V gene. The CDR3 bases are TGTGCCAGCAGCTTAGAGTCGATGGGTCGAGGCACCGGGGAGCTGTTTTTT. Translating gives CASSLESMGRGTGELFF.

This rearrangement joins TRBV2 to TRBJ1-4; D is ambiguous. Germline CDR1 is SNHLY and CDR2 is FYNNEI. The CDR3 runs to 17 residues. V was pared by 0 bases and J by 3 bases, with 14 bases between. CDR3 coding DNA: TGTGCCAGCAGTGAAGCGCTTCTGGGAGCGGCTAATGAAAAACTGTTTTTT. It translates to CASSEALLGAANEKLFF.

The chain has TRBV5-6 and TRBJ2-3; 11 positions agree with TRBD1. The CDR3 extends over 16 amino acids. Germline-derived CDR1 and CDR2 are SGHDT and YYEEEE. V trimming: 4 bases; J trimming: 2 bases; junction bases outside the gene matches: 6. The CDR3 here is CASSPGTGGSTDTQYF. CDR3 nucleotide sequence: TGTGCCAGCAGCCCGGGGACAGGGGGATCCACAGATACGCAGTATTTT.

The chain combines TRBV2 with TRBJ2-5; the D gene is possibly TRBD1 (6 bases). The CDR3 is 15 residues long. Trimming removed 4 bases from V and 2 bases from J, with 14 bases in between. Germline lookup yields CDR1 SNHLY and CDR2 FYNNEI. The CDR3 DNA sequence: TGTGCCAGCAGTGTGTCCTGGACAGCACAAGAGACCCAGTACTTC. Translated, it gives CASSVSWTAQETQYF.

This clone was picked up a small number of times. CDR3 protein: CASTPGGSTTGELFF. In DNA, the CDR3 is TGTGCCAGCACCCCGGGGGGGAGTACCACCGGGGAGCTGTTTTTT. The chain has TRBV5-4 and TRBJ2-2; 8 nucleotides match TRBD2. The V and J ends lost 6 bases and 4 bases, in that order; junction bases with no gene match: 8. The CDR3 runs 15 residues. Germline assignment: CDR1 SGHNT and CDR2 YYREEE (reference sequence). Variable domain in full (rest from reference TRBV5-4 and TRBJ2-2): ETGVTQSPTHLIKTRGQQVTLRCSSQSGHNTVSWYQQALGQGPQFIFQYYREEENGRGNFPPRFSGLQFPNYSSELNVNALELDDSALYLCASTPGGSTTGELFFGEGSRLTVL.

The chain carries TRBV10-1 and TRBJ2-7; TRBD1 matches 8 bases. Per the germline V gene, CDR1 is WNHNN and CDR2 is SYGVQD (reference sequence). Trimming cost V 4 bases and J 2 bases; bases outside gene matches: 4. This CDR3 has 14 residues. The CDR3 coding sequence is TGCGCCAGCAGTGGGACAGGGAGTACCTACGAGCAGTACTTC. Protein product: CASSGTGSTYEQYF.

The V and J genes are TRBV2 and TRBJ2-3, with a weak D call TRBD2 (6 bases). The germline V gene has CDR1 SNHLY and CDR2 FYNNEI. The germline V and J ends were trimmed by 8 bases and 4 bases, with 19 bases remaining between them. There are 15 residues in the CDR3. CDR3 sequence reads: CASQYYGSKADTQYF. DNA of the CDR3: TGTGCCAGCCAGTATTACGGGAGTAAGGCAGATACGCAGTATTTT. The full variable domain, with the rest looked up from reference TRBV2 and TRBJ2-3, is EPEVTQTPSHQVTQMGQEVILRCVPISNHLYFYWYRQILGQKVEFLVSFYNNEISEKSEIFDDQFSVERPDGSNFTLKIRSTKLEDSAMYFCASQYYGSKADTQYFGPGTRLTVL.